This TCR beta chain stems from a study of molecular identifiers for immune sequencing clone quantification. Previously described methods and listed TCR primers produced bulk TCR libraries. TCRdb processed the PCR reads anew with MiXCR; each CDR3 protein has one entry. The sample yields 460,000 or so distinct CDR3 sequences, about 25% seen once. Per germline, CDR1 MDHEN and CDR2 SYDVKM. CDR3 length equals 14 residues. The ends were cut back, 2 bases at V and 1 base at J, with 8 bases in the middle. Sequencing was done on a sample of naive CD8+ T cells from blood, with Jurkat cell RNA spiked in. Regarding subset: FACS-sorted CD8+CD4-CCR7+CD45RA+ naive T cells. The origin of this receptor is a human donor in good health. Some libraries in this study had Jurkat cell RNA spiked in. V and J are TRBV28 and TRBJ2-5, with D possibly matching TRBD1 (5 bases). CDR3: CASSLRGSQETQYF. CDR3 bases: TGTGCCAGCAGTTTAAGGGGCAGCCAAGAGACCCAGTACTTC.